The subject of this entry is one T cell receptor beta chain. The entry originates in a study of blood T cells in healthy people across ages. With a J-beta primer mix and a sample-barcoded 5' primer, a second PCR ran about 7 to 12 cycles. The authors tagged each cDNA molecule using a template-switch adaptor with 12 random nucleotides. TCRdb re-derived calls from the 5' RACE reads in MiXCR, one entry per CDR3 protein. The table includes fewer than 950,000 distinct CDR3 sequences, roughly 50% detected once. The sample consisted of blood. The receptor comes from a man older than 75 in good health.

This chain's CDR3 is CASSEALRSGSPYNEQFF. The CDR3 coding sequence is TGTGCCAGCAGTGAAGCGCTCCGAAGCGGGAGCCCATACAATGAGCAGTTCTTC. The gene calls are TRBV6-1 and TRBJ2-1; 8 bases line up with TRBD2. Trimming removed 0 bases from V and 4 bases from J; junction bases left unmatched: 11. Germline CDR1 MNHNS, CDR2 SASEGT. This CDR3 spans 18 amino acids.